This is a list of T cell receptor beta chains from one sample in a study of tissue T cells after allogeneic stem cell transplantation. The protocol was immunoSEQ multiplex PCR, while the TCRdb copy is restricted to in-frame clones and leaves out a portion. The table shows 20,000 to 25,000 clones, with more than 60% occurring only once. Specimen: tissue from the ileum, collected at autopsy. The source is a female donor of 60 years or more with lung cancer. CDR3s include the opening cysteine and the closing phenylalanine or tryptophan. A D gene is named only where the DNA matches it firmly. Clone sizes are given selectively: once, few, many, or a class where the clone is expanded.

>TRBJ2-7|TRBV5-1|TRBD1|-
CASSFRGTGGNEQYF
TGCGCCAGCAGCTTCCGGGGGACAGGGGGCAACGAGCAGTACTTC
>TRBJ2-7|TRBV2|-|-
CASSDRRSYEQYF
TGTGCCAGCAGTGACAGGCGCTCCTACGAGCAGTACTTC
>TRBJ1-5|TRBV5-5|-|-
CASSLVGMSNQPQHF
TGTGCCAGCAGCTTGGTGGGTATGAGCAATCAGCCCCAGCATTTT
>TRBJ1-2|TRBV2|-|-
CASSEAGEVGYGYTF
TGTGCCAGCAGTGAAGCGGGGGAGGTGGGCTATGGCTACACCTTC
>TRBJ2-4|TRBV7-2|TRBD2|-
CATQNPGLAAALAKNIQYF
TGTGCCACTCAAAATCCGGGACTAGCGGCGGCTCTAGCCAAAAACATTCAGTACTTC
>TRBJ1-5|TRBV6-7|-|-
CASSYVREVGNQPQHF
TGTGCCAGCAGTTACGTCCGAGAAGTCGGCAATCAGCCCCAGCATTTT
>TRBJ2-3|TRBV9|TRBD1|-
CASSVGQGVRGTDTQYF
TGTGCCAGCAGCGTAGGACAGGGGGTTAGAGGCACAGATACGCAGTATTTT
>TRBJ2-1|TRBV2|-|-
CASRSSAYEQFF
TGTGCCAGCAGGAGTTCGGCCTATGAGCAGTTCTTC
>TRBJ1-6|TRBV4-3|-|-
CACCPRGRGSPLHF
TGCGCCTGCTGCCCGCGAGGACGGGGTTCACCCCTCCACTTT
>TRBJ2-7|TRBV2|-|few
CASSALGDITYEQYF
TGTGCCAGCAGTGCCCTGGGCGACATTACCTACGAGCAGTACTTC
>TRBJ1-3|TRBV3-1/TRBV3-2|-|-
CASSPDRTSGNTIYF
TGTGCCAGCAGTCCGGACAGAACCTCTGGAAACACCATATATTTT
>TRBJ2-3|TRBV5-1|-|-
CASRLGGGRSRDTQYF
TGCGCCAGCAGGCTGGGCGGAGGGAGGTCTCGGGATACGCAGTATTTT
>TRBJ2-7|TRBV4-1|-|-
CASSHPGYEQYF
TGCGCCAGCAGCCACCCGGGCTACGAGCAGTACTTC
>TRBJ1-5|TRBV4-2|-|-
CASSQGRVWGGQPQHF
TGTGCCAGCAGCCAAGGGCGAGTTTGGGGGGGTCAGCCCCAGCATTTT
>TRBJ1-2|TRBV15|-|-
CATSEGRGIGGYTF
TGTGCCACCAGCGAAGGCAGGGGTATAGGGGGCTACACCTTC
>TRBJ2-3|TRBV3-1/TRBV3-2|-|few
CASSQDSRSRDTQYF
TGTGCCAGCAGCCAAGATAGTCGCTCTAGAGATACGCAGTATTTT
>TRBJ1-2|TRBV18|TRBD1|once
CASSPSTGNYGYTF
TGTGCCAGCTCACCCTCGACAGGGAACTATGGCTACACCTTC
>TRBJ2-1|TRBV20-1|-|-
CSASWRTLSSYNEQFF
TGCAGTGCTAGTTGGAGGACTCTTAGCTCCTACAATGAGCAGTTCTTC
>TRBJ1-1|TRBV7-9|-|-
CASSLVEGREAFF
TGTGCCAGCAGCTTAGTTGAGGGACGTGAAGCTTTCTTT
>TRBJ2-7|TRBV4-3|TRBD2|-
CASSQSHAGDSYEQYF
TGCGCCAGCAGCCAATCCCACGCGGGGGACTCCTACGAGCAGTACTTC
>TRBJ2-5|TRBV7-2|-|-
CASSRQRHPKGETQYF
TGTGCCAGCAGCCGCCAAAGACACCCCAAAGGGGAGACCCAGTACTTC
>TRBJ1-6|TRBV7-9|-|-
CASSNPAGSYNSPLHF
TGTGCCAGCAGCAACCCGGCGGGCAGTTATAATTCACCCCTCCACTTT
>TRBJ2-5|TRBV3-1/TRBV3-2|TRBD2|-
CASSQDTAGGTQYF
TGTGCCAGCAGCCAAGATACAGCGGGAGGGACCCAGTACTTC
>TRBJ2-3|TRBV30|-|few
CAWSRSGANTDTQYF
TGTGCCTGGTCTCGCTCGGGGGCTAACACAGATACGCAGTATTTT
>TRBJ1-1|TRBV6-5|-|-
CASGSRTVNTEAFF
TGTGCCAGCGGATCTCGGACTGTGAACACTGAAGCTTTCTTT
>TRBJ1-5|TRBV20-1|-|-
CSASLGVGNQPQHF
TGCAGTGCTAGTCTGGGGGTAGGCAATCAGCCCCAGCATTTT
>TRBJ1-2|TRBV18|-|-
CASSPGYDKGYTF
TGTGCCAGCTCACCGGGTTACGATAAGGGCTACACCTTC
>TRBJ2-3|TRBV9|TRBD2|-
CASSAQRGGRDTQYF
TGTGCCAGCAGCGCCCAGCGGGGGGGCAGGGATACGCAGTATTTT
>TRBJ1-1|TRBV18|TRBD1|-
CASSPAGTGKTEAFF
TGTGCCAGCTCACCCGCTGGGACAGGGAAAACTGAAGCTTTCTTT
>TRBJ1-1|TRBV3-1/TRBV3-2|-|-
CASSQRAVGTTEAFF
TGTGCCAGCAGCCAGCGGGCCGTAGGGACCACTGAAGCTTTCTTT
>TRBJ2-5|TRBV5-4|-|few
CASSLGSGTDLSQETQYF
TGTGCCAGCAGCTTGGGGTCCGGGACGGACCTCTCCCAAGAGACCCAGTACTTC
>TRBJ1-2|TRBV10-3|-|few
CAISEHPRETSIGYTF
TGTGCCATCAGTGAGCACCCCCGGGAGACATCTATTGGCTACACCTTC
>TRBJ1-2|TRBV6-6|-|-
CASSDFDRTYGYTF
TGTGCCAGCAGTGACTTCGACAGAACCTATGGCTACACCTTC
>TRBJ2-5|TRBV4-1|TRBD2|-
CASSQALREGVRETQYF
TGCGCCAGCAGCCAAGCCCTGCGGGAGGGAGTACGAGAGACCCAGTACTTC
>TRBJ2-1|TRBV5-1|-|-
CASSLGWGASNYNEQFF
TGCGCCAGCAGTTTGGGTTGGGGGGCCTCAAATTACAATGAGCAGTTCTTC
>TRBJ2-7|TRBV18|TRBD1|-
CASSPRTGASYEQYF
TGTGCCAGCTCACCACGGACAGGAGCCTCCTACGAGCAGTACTTC
>TRBJ2-5|TRBV5-1|-|-
CASSLRSLPGETQYF
TGCGCCAGCAGCTTGCGATCCTTACCAGGAGAGACCCAGTACTTC
>TRBJ2-2|TRBV18|TRBD2|-
CASLTSRGVTGELFF
TGTGCCAGCCTCACCAGTCGGGGGGTCACCGGGGAGCTGTTTTTT
>TRBJ2-3|TRBV5-1|-|-
CASSLSSGTSITDTQYF
TGCGCCAGCAGCTTGTCCTCCGGGACCAGCATTACAGATACGCAGTATTTT
>TRBJ2-7|TRBV19|-|-
CASSEAGGGYEQYF
TGTGCCAGTAGTGAGGCAGGGGGGGGCTACGAGCAGTACTTC
>TRBJ2-3|TRBV4-2|-|-
CASSQIMASSDTQYF
TGTGCCAGCAGCCAAATCATGGCTAGTTCAGATACGCAGTATTTT
>TRBJ2-1|TRBV6-2/TRBV6-3|-|-
CASSLDSYNEQFF
TGTGCCAGCAGTCTGGACTCATACAATGAGCAGTTCTTC
>TRBJ2-2|TRBV27|-|-
CASSQGAWRSTNTGELFF
TGTGCCAGCAGTCAAGGAGCTTGGCGGAGCACGAACACCGGGGAGCTGTTTTTT
>TRBJ2-7|TRBV6-2/TRBV6-3|-|medium-sized
CASSYLRPPGEQYF
TGTGCCAGCAGTTACTTACGGCCGCCAGGGGAGCAGTACTTC
>TRBJ2-2|TRBV7-9|TRBD2|few
CASSPSGTTGELFF
TGTGCCAGCAGCCCTAGCGGGACCACCGGGGAGCTGTTTTTT
>TRBJ1-5|TRBV10-1|TRBD1|medium-sized
CASSESGGGYNQPQHF
TGCGCCAGCAGTGAGTCAGGAGGGGGCTACAATCAGCCCCAGCATTTT
>TRBJ1-2|TRBV2|-|-
CASSEQGFGYTF
TGTGCCAGCAGTGAACAGGGGTTTGGCTACACCTTC
>TRBJ2-3|TRBV3-1/TRBV3-2|TRBD2|few
CASSRKLGLAGGYTQYF
TGTGCCAGCAGCCGAAAACTAGGACTAGCGGGAGGATATACGCAGTATTTT